This passage covers 10 T cell receptor beta chains from one sample sequenced in a study of cytomegalovirus exposure and HLA in healthy donors. Primers included in the PCR were 60 Vbeta and 13 Jbeta primers. Some clones are missing from TCRdb's copy, which holds only in-frame ones; the method was immunoSEQ multiplex PCR. This sample carries about 90,000 clones, more than 55% of them seen once, and the ten largest clones take around a fifth. Specimen: PBMCs. The source is a woman aged 45-60 years in good health and CMV-seropositive.

The chain joins TRBV30 to TRBJ2-5; D perhaps matches TRBD1 (7 bases). Judging by the DNA end, TRBJ2-7 fits better; the J call may be wrong. The CDR3 has 15 residues. Germline-derived CDR1 and CDR2 are GTSNPN and SVGIG (reference sequence). As DNA, the CDR3 is TGTGCCTGGAGGGCCCTTGGAGGGGGCCCCTACGAGCAGTACTTC. Amino acids: CAWRALGGGPYEQYF.

The chain recombines TRBV2 with TRBJ2-5; D unresolved. V lost 4 bases, J lost 2 bases, and 11 bases lay in between. Germline V gives CDR1 SNHLY, CDR2 FYNNEI. The CDR3 contains 14 residues. The CDR3 spells CASSGEYLQETQYF. In DNA, the CDR3 is TGTGCCAGCAGTGGCGAGTACCTGCAAGAGACCCAGTACTTC. Full variable domain (rest looked up from reference TRBV2 and TRBJ2-5): EPEVTQTPSHQVTQMGQEVILRCVPISNHLYFYWYRQILGQKVEFLVSFYNNEISEKSEIFDDQFSVERPDGSNFTLKIRSTKLEDSAMYFCASSGEYLQETQYFGPGTRLLVL.

This clone was found a few times. The chain recombines TRBV28 with TRBJ1-4, with 7 bases lining up with TRBD1. The J segment lost 8 bases and the V segment lost 6 bases, leaving 9 bases of the junction unmatched. Germline CDR1 reads MDHEN; CDR2 reads SYDVKM. The length of the CDR3 is 14 residues. Here the CDR3 reads CASSRYGTAEKLFF. For the CDR3, the DNA is TGTGCCAGCAGCCGTTACGGGACAGCCGAAAAACTGTTTTTT. The full variable domain, rest sourced from reference TRBV28 and TRBJ1-4, is DVKVTQSSRYLVKRTGEKVFLECVQDMDHENMFWYRQDPGLGLRLIYFSYDVKMKEKGDIPEGYSVSREKKERFSLILESASTNQTSMYLCASSRYGTAEKLFFGSGTQLSVL.

This clone has just a few counts. The J gene is TRBJ2-5, the V gene TRBV7-3, with D perhaps matching TRBD1 (7 bases). Judging by the DNA end, TRBJ2-7 fits better; the J call may be wrong. The CDR3 covers 13 residues. The germline gives CDR1 SGHTA, CDR2 FQGTGA. The CDR3 DNA reads TGTGCCAGCAGCCGCGGGACAGCCTACGAGCAGTACTTC. Translating gives CASSRGTAYEQYF.

The rearrangement joins TRBV11-1 to TRBJ2-3; possible D gene TRBD2, 6 bases. Trimming pared 2 bases from V and 4 bases from J, leaving 13 bases between. Germline loops: CDR1 SGHAT, CDR2 FQDESV (reference sequence). This CDR3 region has 15 residues. The DNA for the CDR3 is TGTGCCAGCAGCTTATCTGGGCGGGGAGCAGATACGCAGTATTTT. The encoded protein is CASSLSGRGADTQYF.

This clone appeared a single time. The chain uses TRBV4-1 and TRBJ1-2; 8 bases agree with TRBD1. There are 15 residues in the CDR3. Germline-derived CDR1 and CDR2 are MGHRA and YSYEKL. The V segment lost 1 base and the J segment 8 bases; nucleotides outside the gene matches: 9. This CDR3 reads CASSQGQMTGEGYTF. The CDR3 DNA reads as TGCGCCAGCAGCCAAGGCCAAATGACAGGGGAAGGCTACACCTTC.

The rearrangement uses TRBV2 and TRBJ2-7; 9 nucleotides align to TRBD1. There are 15 residues in the CDR3. Germline trimming cut 7 bases from V and 5 bases from J; bases unmatched to any gene: 12. CDR1 and CDR2 (germline): SNHLY, FYNNEI. The CDR3 sequence: CASTAEQGADHEQYF. The CDR3 region has the DNA TGTGCCAGCACTGCCGAACAGGGGGCGGACCACGAGCAGTACTTC.

The chain is built from TRBV5-6 and TRBJ2-3, with D hard to call. The CDR3 extends over 13 amino acids. The ends were cut back, 4 bases at V and 4 bases at J, with 10 bases in the middle. In germline, CDR1 is SGHDT, CDR2 YYEEEE. CDR3 sequence (DNA): TGTGCCAGCAGCCCCATCAGCGCAGATACGCAGTATTTT. This translates into CASSPISADTQYF.

The chain recombines TRBV28 with TRBJ2-3, with 8 bases lining up with TRBD2. Germline CDR1 and CDR2: MDHEN and SYDVKM. The length of the CDR3 is 15 residues. The V segment lost 6 bases and the J segment 4 bases; nucleotides outside the gene matches: 9. For the CDR3, the DNA is TGTGCCAGCAGCCGCCCGGGACTAGTGTCAGATACGCAGTATTTT. Protein: CASSRPGLVSDTQYF.

A single count supports this clone. The J gene is TRBJ2-7, the V gene TRBV4-3, with 11 bases identical to TRBD1. There are 15 residues in the CDR3. Germline V gene sequence: CDR1 LGHNA, CDR2 YSLEER. After removal of 5 bases from V and 2 bases from J, the junction contained 5 bases not matched to a gene. CDR3 amino acids: CASSAGTGGTYEQYF. The DNA for the CDR3 is TGCGCCAGCAGCGCCGGGACAGGGGGAACCTACGAGCAGTACTTC.